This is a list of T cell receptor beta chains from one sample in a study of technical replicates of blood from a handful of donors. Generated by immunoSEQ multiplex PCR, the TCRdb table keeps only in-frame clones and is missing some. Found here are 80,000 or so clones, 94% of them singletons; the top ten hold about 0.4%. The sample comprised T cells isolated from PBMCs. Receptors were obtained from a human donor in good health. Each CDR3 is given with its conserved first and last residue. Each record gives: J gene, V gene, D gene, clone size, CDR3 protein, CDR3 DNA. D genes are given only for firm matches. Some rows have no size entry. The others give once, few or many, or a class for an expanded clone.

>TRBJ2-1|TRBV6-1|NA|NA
CASSEASTEQFF
TGTGCCAGCAGTGAAGCCTCGACAGAGCAGTTCTTC
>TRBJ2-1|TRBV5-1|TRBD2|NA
CASSLAAGAGFEQFF
TGCGCCAGCAGCTTGGCCGCGGGAGCGGGGTTTGAGCAGTTCTTC
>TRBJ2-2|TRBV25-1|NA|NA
CASSEHTETGELFF
TGTGCCAGCAGTGAACACACGGAGACCGGGGAGCTGTTTTTT
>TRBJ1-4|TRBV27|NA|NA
CASSLARGGEKLFF
TGTGCCAGCAGTTTAGCCAGGGGCGGCGAAAAACTGTTTTTT
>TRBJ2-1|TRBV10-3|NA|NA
CAISDPRVNNEQFF
TGTGCCATCAGTGACCCCCGAGTAAACAATGAGCAGTTCTTC
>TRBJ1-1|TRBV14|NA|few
CASSHWGDTEAFF
TGTGCCAGCAGCCATTGGGGCGACACTGAAGCTTTCTTT
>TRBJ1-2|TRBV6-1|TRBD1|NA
CASSGWTGAYGYTF
TGTGCCAGCAGTGGGTGGACAGGAGCTTATGGCTACACCTTC
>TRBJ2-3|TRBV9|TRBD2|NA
CASSDSGALTDTQYF
TGTGCCAGCAGCGATAGCGGGGCTCTCACAGATACGCAGTATTTT
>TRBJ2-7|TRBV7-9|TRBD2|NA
CASSLGPGGSYEQYF
TGTGCCAGCAGCTTAGGACCGGGAGGCTCCTACGAGCAGTACTTC
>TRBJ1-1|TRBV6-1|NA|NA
CASRRGSVTEAFF
TGTGCCAGCAGACGAGGGAGTGTCACTGAAGCTTTCTTT
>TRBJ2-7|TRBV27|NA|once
CASGSVSSYEQYF
TGTGCCAGCGGCAGCGTGAGCTCCTACGAGCAGTACTTC
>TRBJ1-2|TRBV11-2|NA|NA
CASSLQQGPYGYTF
TGTGCCAGCAGCTTACAACAGGGCCCCTATGGCTACACCTTC
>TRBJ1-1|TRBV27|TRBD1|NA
CASSQQGGTEAFF
TGTGCCAGCTCTCAACAGGGGGGCACTGAAGCTTTCTTT
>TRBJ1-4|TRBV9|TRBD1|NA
CASSSRQGGYEKLFF
TGTGCCAGCAGCTCAAGACAGGGTGGATATGAAAAACTGTTTTTT
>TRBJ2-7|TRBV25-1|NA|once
CASNTGTYEQYF
TGTGCCAGCAACACAGGGACCTACGAGCAGTACTTC
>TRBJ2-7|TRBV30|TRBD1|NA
CAWSRDREIDEQYF
TGTGCCTGGAGCAGGGACAGGGAAATCGACGAGCAGTACTTC
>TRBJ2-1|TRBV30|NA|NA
CALGSSYNEQFF
TGTGCTCTCGGGAGCTCCTACAATGAGCAGTTCTTC
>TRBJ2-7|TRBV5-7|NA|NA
CASSLERTSYEQYF
TGTGCCAGCAGCTTGGAACGGACATCCTACGAGCAGTACTTC
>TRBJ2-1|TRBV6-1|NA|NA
CASSDEHRDSAYNEQFF
TGTGCCAGCAGTGACGAACACCGGGACTCCGCCTACAATGAGCAGTTCTTC
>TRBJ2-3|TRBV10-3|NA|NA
CAITGRNTDTQYF
TGTGCCATCACCGGCAGGAACACAGATACGCAGTATTTT
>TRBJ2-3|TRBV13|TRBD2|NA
CASSLQGLAAYFTDTQYF
TGTGCCAGCAGCTTACAGGGACTAGCGGCCTACTTCACAGATACGCAGTATTTT
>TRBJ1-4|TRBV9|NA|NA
CASSPTFSGLNEKLFF
TGTGCCAGCAGCCCTACATTTTCAGGACTTAATGAAAAACTGTTTTTT
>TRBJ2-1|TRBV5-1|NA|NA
CASSLSSGGEQFF
TGCGCCAGCAGCTTGTCGAGCGGCGGTGAGCAGTTCTTC
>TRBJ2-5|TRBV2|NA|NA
CASSVEMLAGETQYF
TGTGCCAGCAGTGTTGAAATGTTAGCCGGGGAGACCCAGTACTTC
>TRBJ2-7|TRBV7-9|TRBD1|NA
CASSPRTGDSYEQYF
TGTGCCAGCAGCCCCCGGACAGGGGATTCCTACGAGCAGTACTTC
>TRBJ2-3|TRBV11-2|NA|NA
CASSLDGSTDTQYF
TGTGCCAGCAGCTTAGACGGGAGCACAGATACGCAGTATTTT
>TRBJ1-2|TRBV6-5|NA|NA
CASSSAGQFYGYTF
TGTGCCAGCAGTTCAGCGGGACAATTCTATGGCTACACCTTC
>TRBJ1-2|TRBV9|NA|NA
CASSVVEGNYGYTF
TGTGCCAGCAGCGTAGTGGAGGGGAACTATGGCTACACCTTC
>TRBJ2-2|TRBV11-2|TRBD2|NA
CASSGLAGGPRGTGELFF
TGTGCCAGCAGCGGATTAGCGGGAGGGCCGAGGGGCACCGGGGAGCTGTTTTTT
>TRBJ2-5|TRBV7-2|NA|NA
CASSRRSGEETQYF
TGTGCCAGCAGCCGGCGGAGCGGAGAAGAGACCCAGTACTTC
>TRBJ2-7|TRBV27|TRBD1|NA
CASSDRDRESYEQYF
TGTGCCAGCAGTGACCGGGACAGGGAATCCTACGAGCAGTACTTC
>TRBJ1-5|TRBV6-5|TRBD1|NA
CASSYGNRGPQHF
TGTGCCAGCAGTTACGGGAACAGGGGGCCCCAGCATTTT
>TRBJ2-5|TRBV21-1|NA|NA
CASSKGFGGLEGETQYF
TGTGCCAGCAGCAAAGGGTTTGGCGGTTTGGAGGGGGAGACCCAGTACTTC
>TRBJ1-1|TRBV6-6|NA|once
CASRRGNTEAFF
TGTGCCAGCAGGCGGGGGAACACTGAAGCTTTCTTT
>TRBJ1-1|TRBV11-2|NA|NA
CASSLDLSRRTNTEAFF
TGTGCCAGCAGCTTAGATTTGTCCAGACGGACTAACACTGAAGCTTTCTTT
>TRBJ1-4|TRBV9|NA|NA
CASSHGRTDTTNEKLFF
TGTGCCAGCAGCCATGGACGGACGGACACAACTAATGAAAAACTGTTTTTT
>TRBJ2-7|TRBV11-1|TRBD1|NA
CASSPGTGTYEQYF
TGTGCCAGCAGCCCGGGGACAGGGACGTACGAGCAGTACTTC
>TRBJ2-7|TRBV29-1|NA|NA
CSVVVGSSYEQYF
TGCAGCGTTGTTGTGGGCTCCTCCTACGAGCAGTACTTC
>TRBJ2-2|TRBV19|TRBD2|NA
CASSRSSGSNTGELFF
TGTGCCAGTAGTAGAAGTAGCGGGTCGAACACCGGGGAGCTGTTTTTT
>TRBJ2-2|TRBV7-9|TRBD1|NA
CARPDRDNTGELFF
TGTGCCAGGCCAGACAGGGACAACACCGGGGAGCTGTTTTTT
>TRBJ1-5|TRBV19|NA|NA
CASSIETGEIQPQHF
TGTGCCAGTAGTATAGAAACGGGGGAGATACAGCCCCAGCATTTT
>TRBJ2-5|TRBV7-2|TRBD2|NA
CASSIDLAGGWETQYF
TGTGCCAGCAGCATCGACCTAGCGGGGGGTTGGGAGACCCAGTACTTC
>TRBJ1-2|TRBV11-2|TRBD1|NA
CASSRDSNNYGYTF
TGTGCCAGCAGCAGGGACAGCAATAACTATGGCTACACCTTC
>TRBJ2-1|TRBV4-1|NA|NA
CASSQEGWQGFEQFF
TGCGCCAGCAGCCAAGAGGGGTGGCAGGGGTTTGAGCAGTTCTTC
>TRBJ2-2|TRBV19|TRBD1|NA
CASVKGQGLTGELFF
TGTGCCAGCGTAAAGGGACAGGGGTTAACCGGGGAGCTGTTTTTT
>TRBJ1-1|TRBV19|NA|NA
CASSITGSMNTEAFF
TGTGCCAGTAGTATAACGGGGTCAATGAACACTGAAGCTTTCTTT
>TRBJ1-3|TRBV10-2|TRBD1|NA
CASSETPGQGLWGSGNTIYF
TGCGCCAGCAGTGAGACCCCGGGACAGGGCTTATGGGGCTCTGGAAACACCATATATTTT
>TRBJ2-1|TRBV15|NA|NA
CATTLGPYNEQFF
TGTGCCACCACCCTTGGGCCCTACAATGAGCAGTTCTTC
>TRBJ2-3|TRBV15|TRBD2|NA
CATSRVRSGRTDTQYF
TGTGCCACCAGCAGAGTCAGAAGCGGGAGAACAGATACGCAGTATTTT
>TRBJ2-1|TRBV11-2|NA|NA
CASSLDPRSSYNEQFF
TGTGCCAGCAGCTTGGATCCTAGGAGCTCCTACAATGAGCAGTTCTTC
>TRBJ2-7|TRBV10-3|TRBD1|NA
CAISEATNPGQGLGQYF
TGTGCCATCAGTGAGGCGACAAATCCGGGACAGGGGCTTGGGCAGTACTTC
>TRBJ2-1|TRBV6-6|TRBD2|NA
CASRLSLAGGSNEQFF
TGTGCCAGCAGGCTTTCTCTAGCGGGAGGCAGCAATGAGCAGTTCTTC
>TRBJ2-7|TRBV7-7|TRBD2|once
CASSLGLAGEYEQYF
TGTGCCAGCAGCTTGGGACTAGCGGGAGAATACGAGCAGTACTTC
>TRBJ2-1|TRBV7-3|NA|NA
CASSLVSGQQFF
TGTGCCAGCAGCTTAGTCAGCGGGCAGCAGTTCTTC
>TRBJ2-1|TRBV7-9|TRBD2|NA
CASSEVGTSGRVDEQFF
TGTGCCAGCAGCGAGGTCGGGACTAGCGGGAGGGTCGATGAGCAGTTCTTC
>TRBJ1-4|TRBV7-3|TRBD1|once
CASSRTGSTNEKLFF
TGTGCCAGCAGTCGGACAGGCTCAACTAATGAAAAACTGTTTTTT
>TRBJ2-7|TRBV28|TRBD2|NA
CASSAPGLAGGPTYEQYF
TGTGCCAGCAGTGCGCCGGGACTAGCGGGAGGGCCGACCTACGAGCAGTACTTC